Listed here are 3 T cell receptor beta chains from one sample, sequenced in a study of T cells after yellow fever vaccination. TCRdb processed the 5' RACE reads anew with MiXCR; each CDR3 protein has one entry. The sample shows a few hundred thousand distinct CDR3 sequences, over 4% of them seen only once. The specimen was PBMCs, collected 5 days after the yellow fever booster vaccination. The receptors here all came from a man aged 18 to 35 who received the YFV17D yellow fever vaccine.

This rearrangement joins TRBV3-1 to TRBJ2-5, with 7 bases fitting TRBD2. The CDR3 consists of 14 residues. The ends lost 4 bases at V and 2 bases at J; junction bases unmatched: 4. Looked up from germline, CDR1 is LGHDT and CDR2 is YNNKEL (reference sequence). The CDR3 DNA is TGTGCCAGCAGCCTTGGAGCGGGGCAAGAGACCCAGTACTTC. As protein: CASSLGAGQETQYF.

This clonotype was recorded many times. The chain joins TRBV6-1 to TRBJ1-5; 10 bases are shared with TRBD1. CDR1 and CDR2 from the germline V gene are MNHNS and SASEGT. The CDR3 has 15 residues. Trimming took 5 bases from V and 10 from J; bases not matched to a gene: 11. CDR3 in amino acids: CASSRGGQGVYPQHF. As DNA, the CDR3 is TGTGCCAGCAGTCGAGGAGGACAGGGGGTATATCCCCAGCATTTT.

This clonotype was seen ten or more times. The chain is built from TRBV5-1 and TRBJ2-3; 10 nucleotides agree with TRBD2. The CDR3 is 16 residues long. Germline trimming cut 0 bases from V and 3 bases from J; bases unmatched to any gene: 4. Germline V gene data show CDR1 as SGHRS and CDR2 as YFSETQ. The CDR3 DNA follows: TGCGCCAGCAGCTTGGAGAGGGGACTAGCGACAGATACGCAGTATTTT. This encodes CASSLERGLATDTQYF.